Listed here are 20 T cell receptor beta chains from one sample, sequenced in a study of blood T cell repertoires in COVID-19. TCRdb keeps only in-frame clones here, not all; method: immunoSEQ multiplex PCR. The sample gives about 110,000 clones, approximately 90% of which show up once; 1% to 1.5% is in the top ten. Sequenced input: peripheral blood. These receptors all stem from a woman between 25 and 40 years old with acute or convalescent COVID-19.

CDR3 sequence reads: CASSYSRTPSYEQYF. CDR3 nucleotides: TGTGCCAGCAGTTACAGTCGGACTCCCTCCTACGAGCAGTACTTC. The chain employs TRBV6-5 and TRBJ2-7, with D perhaps matching TRBD2 (5 bases). The CDR3 is 15 residues long. Germline V gene sequence: CDR1 MNHEY, CDR2 SVGAGI. With 2 bases removed from V and 0 bases from J, the gap between germline ends came to 11 bases.

The rearrangement links TRBV4-1 to TRBJ1-5; D unresolved. Germline-derived CDR1 and CDR2 are MGHRA and YSYEKL. V was pared by 3 bases and J by 6 bases, with 12 bases between. This CDR3 is 14 amino acids long. This CDR3 is CASSQVGESQPQHF. Written as DNA, the CDR3 is TGCGCCAGCAGCCAGGTCGGGGAAAGTCAGCCCCAGCATTTT.

V gene TRBV10-2 combines with J gene TRBJ2-3; D perhaps matches TRBD1 (6 bases). The germline CDR1 and CDR2 sequences are WSHSY and SAAADI. The V gene lost 6 bases and the J gene lost 0 bases, with 10 bases spanning the gap. The CDR3 contains 14 residues. The CDR3 loop reads CASRETGSTDTQYF. The CDR3 nucleotides are TGCGCCAGCAGGGAAACAGGGAGCACAGATACGCAGTATTTT.

This rearrangement joins TRBV2 to TRBJ1-6, with D hard to call. Trimming took off 6 bases at V and 7 bases at J, with 10 bases between the two ends. CDR1 and CDR2 from the germline V gene are SNHLY and FYNNEI. The CDR3 totals 13 residues. The CDR3 region is CASSTNSNSPLHF. For the CDR3, the DNA is TGTGCCAGCAGCACTAACTCCAATTCACCCCTCCACTTT.

This clone appeared a single time. The chain combines TRBV29-1 with TRBJ1-1, with a possible D match to TRBD1 (5 bases). The V end lost 5 bases, the J end lost 7 bases, and 20 bases lay between the germline ends. The CDR3 runs 14 residues. Germline assignment: CDR1 SQVTM and CDR2 ANQGSEA. The CDR3 sequence is CSVSYATAGGEAFF. Here the CDR3 DNA reads TGCAGCGTTTCTTACGCGACAGCAGGCGGTGAAGCTTTCTTT. The full variable domain, rest sourced from reference TRBV29-1 and TRBJ1-1, is SAVISQKPSRDICQRGTSLTIQCQVDSQVTMMFWYRQQPGQSLTLIATANQGSEATYESGFVIDKFPISRPNLTFSTLTVSNMSPEDSSIYLCSVSYATAGGEAFFGQGTRLTVV.

This clone was seen only once. The chain joins TRBV24-1 to TRBJ2-5; 8 nucleotides match TRBD2. The CDR3 is made up of 15 amino acids. V gave up 3 bases and J gave up 4 bases; unmatched junction bases: 6. In germline, CDR1 is KGHDR, CDR2 SFDVKD. The CDR3 DNA follows: TGTGCCACCAGTGATGTGTTAGCGGGATCAGAGACCCAGTACTTC. Protein: CATSDVLAGSETQYF.

This clone was observed once. This chain uses TRBV27 with TRBJ2-7, with 9 bases lining up with TRBD2. Germline CDR1 MNHEY, CDR2 SMNVEV (reference sequence). Trimming took 6 bases from V and 6 from J; bases not matched to a gene: 6. This CDR3 comprises 13 residues. CDR3 in amino acids: CASRSSGTGEQYF. The CDR3 DNA reads TGTGCCAGCAGATCTAGCGGGACGGGCGAGCAGTACTTC.

The V and J genes are TRBV15 and TRBJ2-5; TRBD1 might be the D (6 bases). V was clipped by 8 bases and J by 11 bases, with 27 bases between them. The CDR3 length is 15 residues. The germline V gene encodes CDR1 LNHNV and CDR2 YYDKDF (reference sequence). The chain's CDR3 is CATEPKKANRAHQYF. CDR3 nucleotides: TGTGCCACCGAACCTAAAAAAGCAAACAGGGCCCATCAGTACTTC.

The gene calls are TRBV5-8 and TRBJ1-4; 7 nucleotides line up with TRBD1. Germline lookup yields CDR1 SGHTS and CDR2 YDEGEE. The J segment lost 5 bases and the V segment lost 3 bases, leaving 10 bases of the junction unmatched. The CDR3 covers 16 residues. The CDR3 loop is CASSSGSTGTNEKLFF. Here the CDR3 DNA reads TGTGCCAGCAGCTCGGGCTCGACAGGGACGAATGAAAAACTGTTTTTT.

This rearrangement joins TRBV28 to TRBJ1-1; 9 bases line up with TRBD1. This CDR3 is 16 amino acids long. The germline gives CDR1 MDHEN, CDR2 SYDVKM. Trimming at V came to 4 bases and at J to 6 bases, leaving 12 bases not matched to a gene. DNA of the CDR3: TGTGCCAGCAGTTCCGCGGGGACAGGGAGGGGTGCTGAAGCTTTCTTT. This encodes CASSSAGTGRGAEAFF.

V gene TRBV30 combines with J gene TRBJ1-4; TRBD1 matches 8 bases. J lost 10 bases, V lost 3 bases, and 10 bases had no gene match. Germline CDR1 GTSNPN, CDR2 SVGIG (reference sequence). This CDR3 has 14 residues. The CDR3 nucleotides are TGTGCCTGGAGCAGGACAGGGAATGTGGGAAAACTGTTTTTT. This gives the protein CAWSRTGNVGKLFF.

This clone came up once. V and J are TRBV5-1 and TRBJ2-2, with 9 bases fitting TRBD1. CDR3 size: 14 residues. Germline V gene sequence: CDR1 SGHRS, CDR2 YFSETQ. V lost 4 bases and J lost 6; bases outside the gene matches: 4. As DNA, the CDR3 is TGCGCCAGCAGCGGACAGGGGTCCCCCGGGGAGCTGTTTTTT. The encoded protein is CASSGQGSPGELFF.

The genes are TRBV7-3 and TRBJ1-1; TRBD1 matches 7 bases. The CDR3 covers 15 residues. V dropped 5 bases and J dropped 5; count of bases not matched to a gene: 11. CDR1 SGHTA and CDR2 FQGTGA come from the germline V gene. This chain's CDR3 is CASSRQGLVRTEAFF. DNA of the CDR3: TGTGCCAGCAGCCGACAGGGCTTGGTGAGGACTGAAGCTTTCTTT.

This chain uses TRBV19 with TRBJ1-1; weak D call: TRBD1 (5 bases). CDR3 length equals 13 residues. Trimming left V 5 bases short and J 4 bases short, with 11 bases between. Germline V gene data show CDR1 as LNHDA and CDR2 as SQIVND (reference sequence). The CDR3 bases are TGTGCCAGTAGTGAAGGGGCGAGCACTGAAGCTTTCTTT. Translation: CASSEGASTEAFF.

This rearrangement joins TRBV7-2 to TRBJ2-7; 12 positions match TRBD2. The CDR3 sequence is 16 residues long. The germline V gene has CDR1 SGHTA and CDR2 FQGNSA. Trimming took 5 bases from V and 2 from J; bases not matched to a gene: 7. In DNA form, the CDR3 reads TGTGCCAGCAGCCCCACAGCTAGCGGGAGGGCCTACGAGCAGTACTTC. This gives the protein CASSPTASGRAYEQYF.

The rearrangement joins TRBV28 to TRBJ2-2; D is possibly TRBD1 (6 bases). Germline V gene lookup returns CDR1 MDHEN and CDR2 SYDVKM. This CDR3 has 14 amino acids. Trimming shortened V by 5 bases and J by 5 bases, and 12 bases separated the two germline ends. The CDR3: CASSPAGQTGELFF. The DNA of the CDR3 is TGTGCCAGCAGTCCCGCCGGACAGACCGGGGAGCTGTTTTTT.

The chain couples TRBV4-3 to TRBJ2-3; TRBD1 agrees at 8 bases. The CDR3 has 14 amino acids. Germline CDR1 and CDR2: LGHNA and YSLEER. The ends lost 3 bases at V and 5 bases at J; junction bases unmatched: 4. In DNA, the CDR3 is TGCGCCAGCAGCCATCTACAGGGGGTAGATACGCAGTATTTT. Translated, it gives CASSHLQGVDTQYF.

The rearrangement links TRBV5-1 to TRBJ1-2, with D possibly TRBD1 on 5 matching bases. With 4 bases removed from V and 8 bases from J, the gap between germline ends came to 21 bases. CDR1 is SGHRS, CDR2 YFSETQ, per germline. CDR3 length: 15 residues. CDR3 residues: CASSPQGATGGGYTF. CDR3 in DNA: TGCGCCAGCAGCCCGCAAGGGGCGACCGGTGGGGGCTACACCTTC.

The rearrangement uses TRBV6-5 and TRBJ2-3; D is perhaps TRBD2 (6 bases). Germline lookup yields CDR1 MNHEY and CDR2 SVGAGI. Trimming left V 10 bases short and J 1 base short, with 15 bases between. The CDR3 is 14 amino acids. Written as DNA, the CDR3 is TGTGCCATCCAGGCGGGGATGGGCACAGATACGCAGTATTTT. Translation: CAIQAGMGTDTQYF.

V and J are TRBV5-1 and TRBJ1-1; TRBD1 matches 8 bases. The V segment lost 4 bases and the J segment 8 bases; nucleotides outside the gene matches: 4. The CDR3 contains 12 residues. Germline values: CDR1 SGHRS, CDR2 YFSETQ. This CDR3 reads CASSPDRAEAFF. CDR3 DNA: TGCGCCAGCAGCCCGGACAGGGCCGAAGCTTTCTTT.